This T cell receptor beta chain stems from a study of beta chain features in type 1 diabetes (dated by TCRdb to 2016 to 2019). General notes on the study: Mean age, gender distribution, total cell number and subset yield were not different between patients and healthy donors. A total of over 90,000,000 sorted cells were examined across all samples, and a strong correlation was observed between cell number per subset and RNA yield. In the study, recently diagnosed type 1 diabetes patients and matched healthy donors were compared on the TCRB repertoires of their sorted circulating CD4+ T cell subsets. Whereas all 30 or so donors provided naive and central memory subsets, regulatory and stem cell-like memory subsets were isolated from just 8 patients and roughly 8 healthy donors.

With respect to this clone: Its cognate antigen has yet to be identified. No clone much larger than this one lies a single base away; base qualities are absent.

What the authors observed across the whole study: At VDJ recombination sites, type 1 diabetes patients had fewer insertions and more deleted nucleotides, which implies abnormalities in thymic rearrangement. Naive, central memory and regulatory TCRB repertoires appeared more similar among patients than among healthy donors. Shorter templates might be favored by PCR, yet because patient and control samples were amplified and corrected together, any such skew would affect both groups equally. Only small numbers of individuals were included in the HLA sub-analyses, which left unresolved whether HLA type had any influence on TCRB rearrangement. Sequencing cDNA rather than genomic DNA could over-represent highly expressing activated cells, although activation and CD3 levels did not differ between groups. In all four CD4+ subsets, TCRB CDR3 length was moderately but significantly shorter in type 1 diabetes patients.

A distance of 23 bases separates the germline ends of V and J, which lose 7 bases and 5 bases respectively. The CDR3 contains 17 residues, cysteine and phenylalanine counted. Only CDR3 DNA is held: 51 bases, read in frame from base 1. The High Capacity cDNA Reverse Transcription Kit was used to reverse transcribe all of the isolated RNA, meaning that expressed TCRB transcripts were what got sequenced. Deep immunoSEQ sequencing was performed on naive, central memory and regulatory T cell samples, with an average of roughly 3.3 million total reads per sample. Sorted cells were lysed in RLT buffer and RNA was extracted with DNase-treated RNeasy Micro or Mini kits, depending on cell number. Each cell subset was processed on its own to prevent cross-contamination, while patient and healthy donor samples were processed together. TCRB sequences were amplified from cDNA with the immunoSEQ multiplex PCR, producing 87-bp fragments spanning the CDR3 region. Sequencing of the amplicons was performed on the Illumina HiSeq platform. Turning to the authors' computational methods: PCR bias was corrected computationally using synthetic template baselines, and reads within Hamming distance 2 were collapsed, with unmergeable singletons discarded. Reads were aligned against IMGT so that V, D and J genes, CDR3 length and insertions or deletions at six rearrangement sites could be assigned. Within each subset, clonotype counts were normalized to sorted cell number, after which true diversity and Gini coefficients were computed with the tcR R package. Repertoire sharing was quantified using the overlap coefficient calculated on TCRB nucleotide sequences. Held by TCRdb, this immuneACCESS table contains in-frame sequences only and omits some clones. Under half of the omission traces to an unresolved V gene where checked; the cause of the rest is unknown. That table furnishes V, J and clone size, whereas the DNA furnished D and trimming. The sample table holds almost 350,000 clones, of which 7% to 10% were seen once. Of the sample, around 1% is held by the ten largest clones.

Each donor gave one peripheral blood draw, around 0.12 L on average, collected into heparinised tubes. Using a panel that included CD45RO, CCR7, CD25, CD127, CD95 and CD27, naive, central memory, regulatory and stem cell-like memory CD4+ T cells were sorted on a BD FACSAria II. Purity was above 98% for every sorted population. PBMCs were isolated immediately by Lymphoprep density gradient centrifugation and stained directly without culture. To minimize batch effects, samples were stained and sorted in pairs, one healthy donor with one patient per experiment. The V and J segments used are TRBV23-1 and TRBJ2-2, with the D call perhaps TRBD1 or TRBD2, each one matching 5 bases. TRBV23-1 is assigned to the ORF class and has an uncertain function. The receptor comes from a man aged 25-45 years with type 1 diabetes. The sequenced sample was central memory CD4+ T cells from blood. The DNA sequence is as follows: TGCGCCAGCAACACCCAAGCCGGGGCCAAGGGTACCGGGGAGCTGTTTTTT. Its protein reads: CASNTQAGAKGTGELFF.